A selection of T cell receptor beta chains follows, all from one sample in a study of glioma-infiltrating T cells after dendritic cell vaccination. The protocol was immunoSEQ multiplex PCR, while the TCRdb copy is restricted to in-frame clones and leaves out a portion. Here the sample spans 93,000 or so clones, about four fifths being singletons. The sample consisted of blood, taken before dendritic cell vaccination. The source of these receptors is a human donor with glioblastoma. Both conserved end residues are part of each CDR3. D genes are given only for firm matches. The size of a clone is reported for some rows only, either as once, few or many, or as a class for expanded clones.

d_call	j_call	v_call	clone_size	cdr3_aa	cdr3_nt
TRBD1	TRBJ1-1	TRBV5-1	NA	CASSPERQGPEAFF	TGCGCCAGCAGCCCCGAAAGACAGGGCCCTGAAGCTTTCTTT
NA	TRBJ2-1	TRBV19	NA	CASSIGTSSYNEQFF	TGTGCCAGTAGTATAGGGACATCATCCTACAATGAGCAGTTCTTC
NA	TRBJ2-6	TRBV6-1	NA	CASSGQLVLTF	TGTGCCAGCAGCGGACAGTTAGTCCTGACTTTC
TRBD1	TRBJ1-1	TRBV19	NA	CASSSGQGIEAFF	TGTGCCAGTAGTTCGGGACAGGGGATTGAAGCTTTCTTT
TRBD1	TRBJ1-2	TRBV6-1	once	CASSLMDRVGYGYTF	TGTGCCAGCAGTTTAATGGACAGGGTCGGGTATGGCTACACCTTC
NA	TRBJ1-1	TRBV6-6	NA	CASRPRVGGNTEAFF	TGTGCCAGCAGACCAAGGGTGGGGGGAAACACTGAAGCTTTCTTT
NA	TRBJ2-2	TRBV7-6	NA	CASSLVSGELFF	TGTGCCAGCAGCTTAGTGAGCGGGGAGCTGTTTTTT
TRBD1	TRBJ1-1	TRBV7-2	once	CASSSRQGDTEAFF	TGTGCCAGCAGCTCTAGACAGGGTGACACTGAAGCTTTCTTT
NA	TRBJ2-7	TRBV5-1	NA	CASSLVASDEQYF	TGCGCCAGCAGCTTGGTGGCTAGCGACGAGCAGTACTTC
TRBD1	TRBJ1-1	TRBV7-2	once	CASRGRGQGATEAFF	TGTGCCAGTAGGGGTAGGGGACAGGGGGCTACTGAAGCTTTCTTT
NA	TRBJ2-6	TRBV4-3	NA	CASSQEGGAGANVLTF	TGCGCCAGCAGCCAAGAAGGTGGGGCCGGGGCCAACGTCCTGACTTTC
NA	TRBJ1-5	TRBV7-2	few	CASSSGYQPQHF	TGTGCCAGCAGCTCAGGGTATCAGCCCCAGCATTTT
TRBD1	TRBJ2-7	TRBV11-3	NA	CASSLVRLVTGDGYEQYF	TGTGCCAGCAGCTTAGTCCGACTGGTAACAGGGGACGGCTACGAGCAGTACTTC
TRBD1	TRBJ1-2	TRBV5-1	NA	CASSEGQLDYYGYTF	TGCGCCAGCAGCGAGGGACAGTTGGATTACTATGGCTACACCTTC
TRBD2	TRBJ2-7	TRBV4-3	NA	CASSPSPGEGTYEQYF	TGCGCCAGCAGCCCCTCCCCCGGGGAGGGCACCTACGAGCAGTACTTC
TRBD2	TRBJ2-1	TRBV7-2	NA	CASSLASGGSYNEQFF	TGTGCCAGCAGCTTAGCTAGCGGGGGCTCCTACAATGAGCAGTTCTTC
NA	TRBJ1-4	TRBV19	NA	CASSIGAINEKLFF	TGTGCCAGTAGTATAGGGGCGATCAATGAAAAACTGTTTTTT
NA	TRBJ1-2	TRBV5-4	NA	CASSSPRTSAYGYTF	TGTGCCAGCAGCTCCCCCAGGACATCTGCCTATGGCTACACCTTC
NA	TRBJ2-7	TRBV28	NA	CASSKGGVVSEQYF	TGTGCCAGCTCGAAGGGCGGGGTGGTCAGCGAGCAGTACTTC
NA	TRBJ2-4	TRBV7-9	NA	CASSLLTARVIQYF	TGTGCCAGCAGCTTACTTACAGCCAGAGTCATTCAGTACTTC
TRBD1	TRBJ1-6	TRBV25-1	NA	CASSEGTGNSPLHF	TGTGCCAGCAGTGAGGGGACAGGGAATTCACCCCTCCACTTT
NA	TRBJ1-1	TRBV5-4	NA	CASSSRFLEAPMNTEAFF	TGTGCCAGCAGCTCAAGGTTTTTGGAGGCACCTATGAACACTGAAGCTTTCTTT
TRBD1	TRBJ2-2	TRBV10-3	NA	CAIRDRGTTGELFF	TGTGCCATCAGGGACAGGGGGACCACCGGGGAGCTGTTTTTT
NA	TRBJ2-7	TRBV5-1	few	CASRQDTSYEQYF	TGCGCCAGCAGGCAGGACACCTCCTACGAGCAGTACTTC
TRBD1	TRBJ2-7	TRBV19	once	CASSAPGTARYEQYF	TGTGCCAGTAGCGCCCCCGGGACAGCCCGCTACGAGCAGTACTTC
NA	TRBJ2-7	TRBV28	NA	CASRSHGTYEQYF	TGTGCCAGCAGATCACACGGGACCTACGAGCAGTACTTC
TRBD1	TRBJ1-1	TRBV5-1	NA	CASSSTGGKAFF	TGCGCCAGCAGCTCTACAGGGGGCAAAGCTTTCTTT
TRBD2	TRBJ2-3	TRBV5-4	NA	CASSPPWGRGGTDTQYF	TGTGCCAGCAGCCCCCCCTGGGGGCGGGGGGGCACAGATACGCAGTATTTT
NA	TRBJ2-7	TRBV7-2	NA	CASSLEESYEQYF	TGTGCCAGCAGCTTGGAGGAAAGCTACGAGCAGTACTTC
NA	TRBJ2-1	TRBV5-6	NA	CASSPWTDNEQFF	TGTGCCAGCAGCCCTTGGACAGACAATGAGCAGTTCTTC
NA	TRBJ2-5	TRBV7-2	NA	CATQRAEETQYF	TGTGCCACCCAGCGGGCCGAAGAGACCCAGTACTTC
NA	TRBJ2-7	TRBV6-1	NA	CASSAQGQTYEQYF	TGTGCCAGCAGTGCCCAGGGGCAAACCTACGAGCAGTACTTC
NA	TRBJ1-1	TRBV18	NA	CASSPSGTTEAFF	TGTGCCAGCTCACCAAGCGGGACCACTGAAGCTTTCTTT
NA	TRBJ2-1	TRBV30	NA	CAWTQTLGEQFF	TGTGCCTGGACCCAGACATTGGGTGAGCAGTTCTTC
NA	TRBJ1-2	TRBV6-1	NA	CASSVEGRNYGYTF	TGTGCCAGCAGTGTGGAGGGCCGGAACTATGGCTACACCTTC
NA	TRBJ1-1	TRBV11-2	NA	CASSSGSGTEAFF	TGTGCCAGCAGCTCCGGTAGTGGCACTGAAGCTTTCTTT
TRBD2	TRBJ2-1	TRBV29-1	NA	CSVEDFGGAGSYNEQFF	TGCAGCGTTGAAGATTTCGGGGGGGCCGGATCCTACAATGAGCAGTTCTTC
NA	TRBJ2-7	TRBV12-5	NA	CASGLAGDSSYEQYF	TGTGCTAGTGGTTTGGCGGGGGACAGCTCCTACGAGCAGTACTTC
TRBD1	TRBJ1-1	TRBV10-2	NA	CASSSGTGNTEAFF	TGCGCCAGCAGTTCAGGGACAGGAAACACTGAAGCTTTCTTT
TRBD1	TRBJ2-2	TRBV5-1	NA	CASGQGAQYTGELFF	TGCGCCAGCGGACAGGGGGCGCAATACACCGGGGAGCTGTTTTTT
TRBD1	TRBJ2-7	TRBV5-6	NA	CASSFRDRYEQYF	TGTGCCAGCAGCTTCCGGGACAGGTACGAGCAGTACTTC
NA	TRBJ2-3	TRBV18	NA	CASSPSDGTQYF	TGTGCCAGCTCACCAAGCGACGGTACGCAGTATTTT
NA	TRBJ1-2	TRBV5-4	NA	CASSLDPWENGYTF	TGTGCCAGCAGCTTGGACCCCTGGGAGAATGGCTACACCTTC